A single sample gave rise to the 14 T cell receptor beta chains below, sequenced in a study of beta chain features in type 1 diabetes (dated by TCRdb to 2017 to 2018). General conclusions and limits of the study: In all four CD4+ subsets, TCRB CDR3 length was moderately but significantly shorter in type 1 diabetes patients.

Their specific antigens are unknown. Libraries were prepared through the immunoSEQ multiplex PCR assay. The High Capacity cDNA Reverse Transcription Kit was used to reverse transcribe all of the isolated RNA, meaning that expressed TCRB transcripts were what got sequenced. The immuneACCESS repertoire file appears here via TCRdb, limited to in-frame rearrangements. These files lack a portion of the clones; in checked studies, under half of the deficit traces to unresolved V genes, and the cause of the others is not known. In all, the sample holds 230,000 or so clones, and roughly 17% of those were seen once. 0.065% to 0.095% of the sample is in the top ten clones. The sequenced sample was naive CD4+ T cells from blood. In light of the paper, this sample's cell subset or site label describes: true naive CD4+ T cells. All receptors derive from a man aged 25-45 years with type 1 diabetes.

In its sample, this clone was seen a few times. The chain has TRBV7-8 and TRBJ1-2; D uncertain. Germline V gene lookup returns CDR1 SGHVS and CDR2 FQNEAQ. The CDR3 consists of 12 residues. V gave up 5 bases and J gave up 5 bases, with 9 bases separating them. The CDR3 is CASSNDRYGYTF. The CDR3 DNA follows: TGTGCCAGCAGCAATGACCGTTATGGCTACACCTTC.

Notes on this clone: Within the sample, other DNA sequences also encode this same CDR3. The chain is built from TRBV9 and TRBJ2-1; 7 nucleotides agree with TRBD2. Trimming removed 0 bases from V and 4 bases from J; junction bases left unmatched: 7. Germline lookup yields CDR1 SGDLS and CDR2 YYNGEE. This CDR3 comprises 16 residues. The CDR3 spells CASSVGGGQSYNEQFF. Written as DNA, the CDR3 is TGTGCCAGCAGCGTAGGGGGAGGGCAGTCGTACAATGAGCAGTTCTTC.

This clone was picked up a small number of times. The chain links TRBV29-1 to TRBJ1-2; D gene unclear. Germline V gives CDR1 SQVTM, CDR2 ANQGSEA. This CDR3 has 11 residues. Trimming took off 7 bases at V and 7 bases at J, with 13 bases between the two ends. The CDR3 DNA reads TGCAGCGCCGCGGTACTAGGTGGCTACACCTTC. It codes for CSAAVLGGYTF.

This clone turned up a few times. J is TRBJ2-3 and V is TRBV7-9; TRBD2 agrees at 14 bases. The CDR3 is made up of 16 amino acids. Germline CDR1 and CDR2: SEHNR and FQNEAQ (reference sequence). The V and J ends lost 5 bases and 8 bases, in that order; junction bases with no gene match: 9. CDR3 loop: CASSAAGTSGSGTQYF. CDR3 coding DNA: TGTGCCAGCAGCGCCGCCGGGACTAGCGGGAGTGGTACGCAGTATTTT.

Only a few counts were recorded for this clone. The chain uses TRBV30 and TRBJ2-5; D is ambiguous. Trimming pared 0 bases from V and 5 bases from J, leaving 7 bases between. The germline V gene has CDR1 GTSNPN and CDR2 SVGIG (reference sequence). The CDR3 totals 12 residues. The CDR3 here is CAWSVNWETQYF. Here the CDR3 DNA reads TGTGCCTGGAGTGTAAATTGGGAGACCCAGTACTTC.

Here the CDR3 reads CASSEGIGGAMNTEAFF. The CDR3 DNA is TGTGCCAGCAGTGAGGGTATAGGGGGCGCCATGAACACTGAAGCTTTCTTT. The genes are TRBV25-1 and TRBJ1-1, with 7 bases identical to TRBD1. CDR1 and CDR2 (germline): MGHDK, SYGVNS. The CDR3 runs to 17 residues. V lost 3 bases to trimming and J lost 0 bases; unmatched junction nucleotides: 10.

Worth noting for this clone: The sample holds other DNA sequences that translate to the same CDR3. The CDR3 coding sequence is TGTGCCAGCAGCCCTACAGGTGATAATGAAAAACTGTTTTTT. It yields the protein CASSPTGDNEKLFF. The genes are TRBV7-9 and TRBJ1-4, with D perhaps TRBD1 (5 bases). CDR3 length equals 14 residues. Germline values: CDR1 SEHNR, CDR2 FQNEAQ (reference sequence). Deletions cut 5 bases from V and 4 bases from J, with 11 bases between.

The CDR3 loop is CASSPRTGTRSDTQYF. Here the CDR3 DNA reads TGTGCCAGCAGCCCCCGTACAGGGACTAGATCAGATACGCAGTATTTT. J is TRBJ2-3 and V is TRBV7-2, with TRBD2 matching over 8 bases. Germline V gene sequence: CDR1 SGHTA, CDR2 FQGNSA. The V and J ends lost 5 bases and 4 bases, in that order; junction bases with no gene match: 11. This CDR3 is 16 amino acids long.

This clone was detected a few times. Here the CDR3 DNA reads TGCAGCGTTGGTCCCTTAAGGGGCGATGAGCAGTTCTTC. Its translation: CSVGPLRGDEQFF. V is TRBV29-1 and J is TRBJ2-1; D might be TRBD1 (5 bases). CDR3 size: 13 residues. Germline CDR1 and CDR2: SQVTM and ANQGSEA. V dropped 4 bases and J dropped 8 bases, with 15 bases sitting between them.

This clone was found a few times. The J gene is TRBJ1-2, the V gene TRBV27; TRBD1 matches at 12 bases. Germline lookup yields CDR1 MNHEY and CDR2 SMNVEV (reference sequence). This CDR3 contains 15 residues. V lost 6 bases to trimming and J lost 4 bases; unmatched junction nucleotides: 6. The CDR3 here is CASSLGTGGFYGYTF. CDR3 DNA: TGTGCCAGCAGCCTAGGGACAGGGGGCTTCTATGGCTACACCTTC.

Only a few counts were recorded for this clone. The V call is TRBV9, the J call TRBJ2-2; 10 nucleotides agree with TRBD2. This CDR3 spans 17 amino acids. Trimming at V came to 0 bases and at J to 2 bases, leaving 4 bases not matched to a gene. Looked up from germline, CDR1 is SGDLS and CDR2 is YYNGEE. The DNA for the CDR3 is TGTGCCAGCAGCGTAGCTGGACTAGCGGTAAACACCGGGGAGCTGTTTTTT. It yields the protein CASSVAGLAVNTGELFF.

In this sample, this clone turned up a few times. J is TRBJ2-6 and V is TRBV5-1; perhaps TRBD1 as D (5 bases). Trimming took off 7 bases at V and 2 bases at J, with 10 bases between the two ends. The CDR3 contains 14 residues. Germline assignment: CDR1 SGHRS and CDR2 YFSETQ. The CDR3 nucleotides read TGCGCCAGCCACCAGGGCCCTGGGGCCAACGTCCTGACTTTC. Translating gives CASHQGPGANVLTF. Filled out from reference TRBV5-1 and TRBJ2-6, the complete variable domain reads KAGVTQTPRYLIKTRGQQVTLSCSPISGHRSVSWYQQTPGQGLQFLFEYFSETQRNKGNFPGRFSGRQFSNSRSEMNVSTLELGDSALYLCASHQGPGANVLTFGAGSRLTVL.

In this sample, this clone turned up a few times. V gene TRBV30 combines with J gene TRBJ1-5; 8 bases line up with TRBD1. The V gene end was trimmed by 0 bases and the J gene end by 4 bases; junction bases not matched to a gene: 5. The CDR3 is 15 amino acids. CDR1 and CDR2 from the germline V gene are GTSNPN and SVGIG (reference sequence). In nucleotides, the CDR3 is TGTGCCTGGAGTGTGGGACAGGCGAAAAATCAGCCCCAGCATTTT. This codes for CAWSVGQAKNQPQHF.

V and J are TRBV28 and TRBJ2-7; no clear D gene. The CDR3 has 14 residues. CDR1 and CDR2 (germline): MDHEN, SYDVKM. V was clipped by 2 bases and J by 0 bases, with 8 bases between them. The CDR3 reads CASSLPLNSYEQYF. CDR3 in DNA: TGTGCCAGCAGTTTACCCCTAAACTCCTACGAGCAGTACTTC.